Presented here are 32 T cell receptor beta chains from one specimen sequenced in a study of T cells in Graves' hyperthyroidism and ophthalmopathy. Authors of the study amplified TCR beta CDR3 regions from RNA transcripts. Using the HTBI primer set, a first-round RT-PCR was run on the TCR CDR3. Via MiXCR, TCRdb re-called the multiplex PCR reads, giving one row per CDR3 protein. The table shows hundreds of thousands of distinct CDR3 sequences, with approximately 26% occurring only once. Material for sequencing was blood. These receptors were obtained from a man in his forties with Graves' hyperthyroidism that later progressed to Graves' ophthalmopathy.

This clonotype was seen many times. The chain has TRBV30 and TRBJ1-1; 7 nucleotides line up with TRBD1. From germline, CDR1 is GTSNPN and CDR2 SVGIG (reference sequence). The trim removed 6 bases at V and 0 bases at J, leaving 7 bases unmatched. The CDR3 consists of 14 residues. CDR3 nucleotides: TGTGCCTGCCAACCGGGACAGTTGAACACTGAAGCTTTCTTT. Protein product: CACQPGQLNTEAFF.

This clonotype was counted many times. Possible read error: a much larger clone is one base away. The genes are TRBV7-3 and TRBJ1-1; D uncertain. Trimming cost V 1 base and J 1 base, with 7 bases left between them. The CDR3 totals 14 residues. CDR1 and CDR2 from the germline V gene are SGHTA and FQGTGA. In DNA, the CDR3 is TGTGCCAGCAGCTTAAATGAGGGGAACACTGAAGCTTTCTTT. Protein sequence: CASSLNEGNTEAFF.

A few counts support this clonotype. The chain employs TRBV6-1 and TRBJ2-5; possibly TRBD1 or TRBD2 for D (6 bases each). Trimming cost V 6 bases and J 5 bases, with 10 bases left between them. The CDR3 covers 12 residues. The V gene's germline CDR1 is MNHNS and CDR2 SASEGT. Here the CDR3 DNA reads TGTGCCAGCAGCGGGGGACACGAGACCCAGTACTTC. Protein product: CASSGGHETQYF.

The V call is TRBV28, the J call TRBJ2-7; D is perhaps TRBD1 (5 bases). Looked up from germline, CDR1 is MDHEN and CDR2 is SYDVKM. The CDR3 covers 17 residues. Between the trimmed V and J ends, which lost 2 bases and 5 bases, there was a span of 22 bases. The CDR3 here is CASSLLIQEPRVDEQYF. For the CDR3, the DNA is TGTGCCAGCAGTTTACTCATACAGGAACCAAGAGTCGACGAGCAGTACTTC.

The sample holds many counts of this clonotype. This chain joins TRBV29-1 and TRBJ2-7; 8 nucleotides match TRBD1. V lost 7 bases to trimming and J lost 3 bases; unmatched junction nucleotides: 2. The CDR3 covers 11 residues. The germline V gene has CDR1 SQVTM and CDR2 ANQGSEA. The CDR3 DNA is TGCAGCGCGGGACAGGACTACGAGCAGTACTTC. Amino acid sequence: CSAGQDYEQYF.

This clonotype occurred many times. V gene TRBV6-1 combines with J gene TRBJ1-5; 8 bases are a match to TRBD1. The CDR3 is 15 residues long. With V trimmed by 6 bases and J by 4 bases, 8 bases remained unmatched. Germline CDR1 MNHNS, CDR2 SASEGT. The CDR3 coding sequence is TGTGCCAGCAGGACAGGGGTTATAGGGAATCAGCCCCAGCATTTT. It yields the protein CASRTGVIGNQPQHF.

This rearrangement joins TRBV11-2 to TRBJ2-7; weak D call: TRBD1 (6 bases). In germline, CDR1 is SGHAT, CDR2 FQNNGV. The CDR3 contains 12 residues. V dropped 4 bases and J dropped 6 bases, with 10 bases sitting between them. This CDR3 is CASSSDRFEQYF. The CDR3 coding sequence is TGTGCCAGCAGCTCGGACAGATTCGAGCAGTACTTC.

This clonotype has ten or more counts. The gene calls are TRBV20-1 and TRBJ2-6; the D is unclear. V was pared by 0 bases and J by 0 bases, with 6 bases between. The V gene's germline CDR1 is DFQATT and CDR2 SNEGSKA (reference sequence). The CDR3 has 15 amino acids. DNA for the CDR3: TGCAGTGCTAGAGATCTAGTCTCTGGGGCCAACGTCCTGACTTTC. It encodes CSARDLVSGANVLTF.

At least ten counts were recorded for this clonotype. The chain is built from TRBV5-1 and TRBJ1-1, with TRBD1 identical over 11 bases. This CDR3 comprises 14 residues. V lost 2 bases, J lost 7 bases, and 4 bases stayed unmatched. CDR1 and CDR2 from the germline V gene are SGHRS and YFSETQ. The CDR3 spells CASSLGQGAGEAFF. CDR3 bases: TGCGCCAGCAGCTTAGGACAGGGGGCCGGTGAAGCTTTCTTT.

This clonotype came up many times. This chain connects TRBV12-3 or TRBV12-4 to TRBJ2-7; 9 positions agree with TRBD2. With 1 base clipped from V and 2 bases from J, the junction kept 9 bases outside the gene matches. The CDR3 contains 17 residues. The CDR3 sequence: CASSLEFSTSGTYEQYF. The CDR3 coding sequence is TGTGCCAGCAGTTTAGAGTTTTCGACTAGCGGTACCTACGAGCAGTACTTC.

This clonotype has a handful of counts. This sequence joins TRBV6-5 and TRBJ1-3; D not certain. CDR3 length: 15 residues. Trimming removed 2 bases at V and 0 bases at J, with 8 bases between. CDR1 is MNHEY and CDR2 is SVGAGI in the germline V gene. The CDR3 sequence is CASSYGRNSGNTIYF. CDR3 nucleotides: TGTGCCAGCAGTTACGGCCGCAACTCTGGAAACACCATATATTTT.

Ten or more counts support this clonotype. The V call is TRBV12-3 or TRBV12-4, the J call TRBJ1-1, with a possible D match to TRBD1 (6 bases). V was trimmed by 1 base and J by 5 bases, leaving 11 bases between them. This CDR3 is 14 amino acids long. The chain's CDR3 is CASSLVPGVTEAFF. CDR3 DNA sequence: TGTGCCAGCAGTTTAGTACCAGGGGTGACTGAAGCTTTCTTT.

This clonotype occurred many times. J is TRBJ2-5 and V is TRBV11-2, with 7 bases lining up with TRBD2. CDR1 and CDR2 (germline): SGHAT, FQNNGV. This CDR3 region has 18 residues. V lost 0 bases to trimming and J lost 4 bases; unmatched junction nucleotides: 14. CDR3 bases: TGTGCCAGCAGCTTAGACGGCCTGGGGGGGGTCAGCCGAGAGACCCAGTACTTC. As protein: CASSLDGLGGVSRETQYF. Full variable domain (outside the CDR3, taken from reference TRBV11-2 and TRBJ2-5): EAGVAQSPRYKIIEKRQSVAFWCNPISGHATLYWYQQILGQGPKLLIQFQNNGVVDDSQLPKDRFSAERLKGVDSTLKIQPAKLEDSAVYLCASSLDGLGGVSRETQYFGPGTRLLVL.

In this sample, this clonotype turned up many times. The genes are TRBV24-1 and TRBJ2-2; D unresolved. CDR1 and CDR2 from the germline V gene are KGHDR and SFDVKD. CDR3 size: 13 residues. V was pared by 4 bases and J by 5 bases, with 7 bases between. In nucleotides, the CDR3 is TGTGCCACCAGTGACGAAAAAACCGGGGAGCTGTTTTTT. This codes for CATSDEKTGELFF.

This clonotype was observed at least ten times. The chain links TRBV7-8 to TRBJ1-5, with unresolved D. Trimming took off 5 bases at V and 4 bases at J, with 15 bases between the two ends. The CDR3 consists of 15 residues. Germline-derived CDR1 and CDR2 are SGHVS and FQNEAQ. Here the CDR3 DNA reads TGTGCCAGCAGCCCCACAGAGGAACCAAATCAGCCCCAGCATTTT. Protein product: CASSPTEEPNQPQHF.

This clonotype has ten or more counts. The CDR3 spells CATSRDYGRRFEQYF. The CDR3 nucleotides read TGTGCCACCAGCAGAGATTACGGCAGGCGCTTCGAGCAGTACTTC. The chain recombines TRBV15 with TRBJ2-7; D gene unclear. The germline V gene encodes CDR1 LNHNV and CDR2 YYDKDF (reference sequence). CDR3 length: 15 residues. The V end lost 0 bases, the J end lost 6 bases, and 15 bases lay between the germline ends. The complete variable domain, with remaining parts taken from reference TRBV15 and TRBJ2-7, reads DAMVIQNPRYQVTQFGKPVTLSCSQTLNHNVMYWYQQKSSQAPKLLFHYYDKDFNNEADTPDNFQSRRPNTSFCFLDIRSPGLGDTAMYLCATSRDYGRRFEQYFGPGTRLTVT.

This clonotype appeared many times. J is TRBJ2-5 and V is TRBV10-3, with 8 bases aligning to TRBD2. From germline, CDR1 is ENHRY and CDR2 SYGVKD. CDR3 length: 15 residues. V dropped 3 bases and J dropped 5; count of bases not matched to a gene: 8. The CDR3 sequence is CAISERAGVGETQYF. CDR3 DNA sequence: TGTGCCATCAGTGAAAGAGCGGGAGTTGGGGAGACCCAGTACTTC.

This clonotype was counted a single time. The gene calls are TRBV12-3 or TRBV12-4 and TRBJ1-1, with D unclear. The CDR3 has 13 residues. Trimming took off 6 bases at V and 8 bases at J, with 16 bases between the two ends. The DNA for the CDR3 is TGTGCCAGCAGCCCCGGGCCGCGAGGGGAAGCTTTCTTT. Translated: CASSPGPRGEAFF.

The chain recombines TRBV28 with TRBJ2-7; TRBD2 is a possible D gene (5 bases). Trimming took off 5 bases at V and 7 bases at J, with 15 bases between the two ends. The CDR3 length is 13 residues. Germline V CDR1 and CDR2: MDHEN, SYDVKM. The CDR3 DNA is TGTGCCAGCAGTCCCTCCGGTACTAGGGAGCAGTACTTC. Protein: CASSPSGTREQYF.

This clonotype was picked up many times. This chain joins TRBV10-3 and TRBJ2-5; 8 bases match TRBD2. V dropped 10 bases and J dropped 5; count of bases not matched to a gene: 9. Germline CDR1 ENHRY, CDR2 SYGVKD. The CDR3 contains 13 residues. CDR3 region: CATISGSGETQYF. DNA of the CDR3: TGTGCCACTATAAGCGGGAGTGGGGAGACCCAGTACTTC.

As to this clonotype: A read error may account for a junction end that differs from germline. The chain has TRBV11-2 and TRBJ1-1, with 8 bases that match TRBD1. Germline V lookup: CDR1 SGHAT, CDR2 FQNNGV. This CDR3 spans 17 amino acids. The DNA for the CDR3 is TGTGCCAGCAGCCCCAGTCCCGGGACAGGTTGGAACACTGAAGCCTTCTTT. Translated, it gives CASSPSPGTGWNTEAFF.

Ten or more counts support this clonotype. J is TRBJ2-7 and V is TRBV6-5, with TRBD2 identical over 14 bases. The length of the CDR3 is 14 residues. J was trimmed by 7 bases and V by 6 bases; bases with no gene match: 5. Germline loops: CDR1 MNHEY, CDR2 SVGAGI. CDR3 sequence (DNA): TGTGCCAGCAGATCCGGGACTAGCGGGAGTGAGCAGTACTTC. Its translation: CASRSGTSGSEQYF.

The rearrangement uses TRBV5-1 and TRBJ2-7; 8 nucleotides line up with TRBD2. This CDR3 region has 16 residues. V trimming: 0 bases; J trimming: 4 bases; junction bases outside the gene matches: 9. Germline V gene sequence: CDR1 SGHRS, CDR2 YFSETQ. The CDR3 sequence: CASSLGSGGPIYEQYF. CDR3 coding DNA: TGCGCCAGCAGCTTGGGGTCGGGAGGGCCAATTTACGAGCAGTACTTC. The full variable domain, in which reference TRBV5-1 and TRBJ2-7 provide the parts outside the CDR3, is KAGVTQTPRYLIKTRGQQVTLSCSPISGHRSVSWYQQTPGQGLQFLFEYFSETQRNKGNFPGRFSGRQFSNSRSEMNVSTLELGDSALYLCASSLGSGGPIYEQYFGPGTRLTVT.

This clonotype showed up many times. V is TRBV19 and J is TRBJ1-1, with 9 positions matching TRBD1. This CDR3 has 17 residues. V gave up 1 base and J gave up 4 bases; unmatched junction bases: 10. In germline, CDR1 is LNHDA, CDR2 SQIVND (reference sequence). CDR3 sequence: CASSIAGTGYSGTEAFF. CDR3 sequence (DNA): TGTGCCAGTAGTATAGCCGGGACAGGGTATAGTGGCACTGAAGCTTTCTTT.

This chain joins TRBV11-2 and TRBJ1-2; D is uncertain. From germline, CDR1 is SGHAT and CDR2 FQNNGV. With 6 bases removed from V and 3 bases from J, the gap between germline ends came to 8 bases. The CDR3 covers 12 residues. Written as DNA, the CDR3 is TGTGCCAGCAGTGATGGGCACTATGGCTACACCTTC. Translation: CASSDGHYGYTF.

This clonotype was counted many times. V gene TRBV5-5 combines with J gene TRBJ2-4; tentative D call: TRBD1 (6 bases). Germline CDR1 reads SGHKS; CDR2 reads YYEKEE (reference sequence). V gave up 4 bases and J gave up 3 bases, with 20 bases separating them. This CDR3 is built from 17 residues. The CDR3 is CASSDSLGGSGKNIQYF. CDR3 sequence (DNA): TGTGCCAGCAGCGACTCCCTAGGGGGTTCGGGCAAAAACATTCAGTACTTC.

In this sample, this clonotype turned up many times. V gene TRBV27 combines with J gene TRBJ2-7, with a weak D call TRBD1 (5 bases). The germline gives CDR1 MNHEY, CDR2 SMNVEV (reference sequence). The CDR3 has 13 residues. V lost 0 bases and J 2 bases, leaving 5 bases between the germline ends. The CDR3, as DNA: TGTGCCAGCAGTTTATCAGGGGCCTACGAGCAGTACTTC. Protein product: CASSLSGAYEQYF.

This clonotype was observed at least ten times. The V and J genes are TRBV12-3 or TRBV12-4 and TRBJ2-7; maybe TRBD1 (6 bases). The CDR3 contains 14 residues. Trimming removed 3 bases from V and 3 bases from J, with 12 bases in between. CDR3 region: CASSFWDTNYEQYF. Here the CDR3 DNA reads TGTGCCAGCAGTTTTTGGGACACCAACTACGAGCAGTACTTC.

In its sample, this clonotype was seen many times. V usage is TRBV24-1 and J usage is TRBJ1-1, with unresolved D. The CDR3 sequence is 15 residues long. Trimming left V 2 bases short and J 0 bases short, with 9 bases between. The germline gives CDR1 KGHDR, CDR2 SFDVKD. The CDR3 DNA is TGTGCCACCAGTGATTCGGGCAAGATGAACACTGAAGCTTTCTTT. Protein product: CATSDSGKMNTEAFF.

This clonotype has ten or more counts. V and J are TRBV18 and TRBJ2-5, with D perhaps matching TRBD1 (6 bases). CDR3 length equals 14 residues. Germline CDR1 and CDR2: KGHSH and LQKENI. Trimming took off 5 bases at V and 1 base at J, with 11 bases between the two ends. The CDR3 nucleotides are TGTGCCAGCTCAGCTACAGGGTCCCAAGAGACCCAGTACTTC. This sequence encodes CASSATGSQETQYF.

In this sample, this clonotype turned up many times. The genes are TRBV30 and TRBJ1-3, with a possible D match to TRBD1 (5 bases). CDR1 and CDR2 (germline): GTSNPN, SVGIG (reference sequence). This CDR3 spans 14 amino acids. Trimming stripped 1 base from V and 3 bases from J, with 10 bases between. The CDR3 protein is CAWSGQGLGNTIYF. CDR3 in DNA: TGTGCCTGGAGTGGGCAGGGACTTGGAAACACCATATATTTT.

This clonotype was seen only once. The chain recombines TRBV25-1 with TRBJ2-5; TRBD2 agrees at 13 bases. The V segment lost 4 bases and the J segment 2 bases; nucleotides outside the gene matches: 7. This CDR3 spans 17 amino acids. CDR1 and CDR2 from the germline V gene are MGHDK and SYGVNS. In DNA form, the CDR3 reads TGTGCCAGCAGTGCGTGGACTAGCGGGAGCGCACAAGAGACCCAGTACTTC. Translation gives CASSAWTSGSAQETQYF.